This is a list of T cell receptor beta chains from one sample in a study of glioma-infiltrating T cells after dendritic cell vaccination. The table came from immunoSEQ multiplex PCR; TCRdb's copy has only in-frame clones and leaves some out. Here the sample spans tens of thousands of clones, roughly four fifths being singletons. The specimen comprised blood, sampled after dendritic cell vaccination. These receptors came from a human donor with glioblastoma. The CDR3 runs from the conserved cysteine through the conserved F or W. The D gene is left open where the match is weak. Only some rows state a clone size, as once, few, many or a class for expanded clones.

- - TRBJ1-2 TRBV7-6 CASSRDSNYGYTF TGTGCCAGCAGCCGGGACTCCAACTATGGCTACACCTTC
once - TRBJ1-1 TRBV29-1 CSAREGGPREAFF TGCAGCGCCAGGGAGGGAGGTCCTCGTGAAGCTTTCTTT
- - TRBJ2-1 TRBV27 CASSLQGGYNEQFF TGTGCCAGCAGTTTGCAGGGGGGTTACAATGAGCAGTTCTTC
- - TRBJ1-5 TRBV30 CAWSVSRLGQGSNQPQHF TGTGCCTGGAGTGTATCACGTCTGGGGCAGGGAAGCAATCAGCCCCAGCATTTT
- - TRBJ2-5 TRBV7-6 CASSLAPHLVSQYF TGTGCCAGCAGCTTAGCCCCCCACTTAGTGTCCCAGTACTTC
- - TRBJ1-1 TRBV2 CASSEGGTLGVGTEAFF TGTGCCAGCAGTGAGGGCGGGACCCTGGGGGTGGGGACTGAAGCTTTCTTT
once TRBD2 TRBJ2-3 TRBV30 CAWSVGREGTDTQYF TGTGCCTGGAGTGTAGGCAGGGAGGGGACAGATACGCAGTATTTT
- TRBD1 TRBJ2-3 TRBV4-2 CASSQGIQGASTDTQYF TGTGCCAGCAGCCAAGGCATACAGGGGGCAAGCACAGATACGCAGTATTTT
few - TRBJ1-1 TRBV30 CAWSSLRTEAFF TGTGCCTGGAGCTCCCTTCGCACTGAAGCTTTCTTT
- TRBD1 TRBJ2-5 TRBV5-4 CASSLRDRSQETQYF TGTGCCAGCAGCCTCCGGGACAGGAGCCAAGAGACCCAGTACTTC
- TRBD2 TRBJ2-2 TRBV19 CASGLRRGARNTGELFF TGTGCCAGCGGCCTACGGCGGGGGGCACGTAACACCGGGGAGCTGTTTTTT
- TRBD2 TRBJ2-5 TRBV11-2 CASSQTSGPQETQYF TGTGCCAGCAGCCAAACTAGCGGGCCACAAGAGACCCAGTACTTC
- TRBD1 TRBJ1-2 TRBV27 CASSSTGQGVNYGYTF TGTGCCAGCAGTTCCACCGGACAGGGGGTGAACTATGGCTACACCTTC
- TRBD1 TRBJ2-7 TRBV18 CASSPTGAGEQYF TGTGCCAGCTCACCTACAGGGGCAGGCGAGCAGTACTTC
- TRBD1 TRBJ1-2 TRBV5-1 CASSVTGAGYGYTF TGCGCCAGCAGCGTAACAGGGGCCGGATATGGCTACACCTTC
- - TRBJ2-2 TRBV6-4 CASSSTASTGELFF TGTGCCAGCAGCTCGACAGCATCCACCGGGGAGCTGTTTTTT
- - TRBJ1-5 TRBV6-5 CASSPSDSSNQPQHF TGTGCCAGCAGTCCCTCTGACAGTAGCAATCAGCCCCAGCATTTT
- TRBD2 TRBJ2-3 TRBV9 CASSVGTSGGAGTDTQYF TGTGCCAGCAGCGTAGGGACTAGCGGGGGGGCGGGCACAGATACGCAGTATTTT
- - TRBJ1-1 TRBV6-1 CASSDRVSEAFF TGTGCCAGCAGTGACAGGGTCTCTGAAGCTTTCTTT
- - TRBJ1-6 TRBV10-3 CAISDGENSPLHF TGTGCCATCAGTGACGGAGAGAATTCACCCCTCCACTTT
- - TRBJ1-1 TRBV6-5 CASSYEYSAEAFF TGTGCCAGCAGTTACGAGTATAGCGCTGAAGCTTTCTTT
- - TRBJ2-1 TRBV7-7 CASSLARWNEQFF TGTGCTAGCAGCTTAGCGCGTTGGAATGAGCAGTTCTTC
- TRBD1 TRBJ1-5 TRBV5-6 CASSFKGAFGYQPQHF TGTGCCAGCAGCTTTAAGGGGGCGTTCGGTTATCAGCCCCAGCATTTT
- - TRBJ2-2 TRBV6-1 CASSEEGRTGELFF TGTGCCAGCAGCGAGGAGGGCCGGACCGGGGAGCTGTTTTTT
- TRBD1 TRBJ2-5 TRBV7-2 CASRKGALQETQYF TGTGCCAGCAGAAAGGGGGCCCTCCAAGAGACCCAGTACTTC
- TRBD2 TRBJ2-3 TRBV11-2 CASSLLGLDTDTQYF TGTGCCAGCAGCTTATTAGGACTAGACACAGATACGCAGTATTTT
- - TRBJ1-2 TRBV21-1 CASSLPRERNGYTF TGTGCCAGCAGCTTGCCTAGAGAAAGAAACGGCTACACCTTC
- - TRBJ1-5 TRBV7-9 CASSPDRQDQPQHF TGTGCCAGCAGCCCCGACAGGCAAGATCAGCCCCAGCATTTT
- TRBD2 TRBJ2-7 TRBV19 CASTAGGPAYEQYF TGTGCCAGTACTGCGGGGGGGCCCGCCTACGAGCAGTACTTC
- TRBD1 TRBJ1-6 TRBV30 CAWRHRDRVNSPLHF TGTGCCTGGCGACACCGGGACAGAGTTAATTCACCCCTCCACTTT
- TRBD1 TRBJ1-3 TRBV18 CASSDRAPGNTIYF TGTGCCAGCTCCGACAGGGCTCCTGGAAACACCATATATTTT
- TRBD1 TRBJ1-1 TRBV7-2 CASTQREDRGFGGNTEAFF TGTGCCAGCACACAACGTGAGGACAGGGGATTTGGAGGGAACACTGAAGCTTTCTTT
once - TRBJ1-1 TRBV18 CASSPQGQDTEAFF TGTGCCAGCTCACCCCAGGGTCAGGACACTGAAGCTTTCTTT
many - TRBJ1-2 TRBV25-1 CASSGKGRSNYGYTF TGTGCCAGCAGTGGAAAGGGGCGATCTAACTATGGCTACACCTTC
- - TRBJ2-5 TRBV4-1 CASSQPTVQETQYF TGCGCCAGCAGCCAACCGACAGTCCAAGAGACCCAGTACTTC
- TRBD1 TRBJ2-7 TRBV5-1 CASSYLTGEDGRQYF TGCGCCAGCAGCTACCTGACAGGGGAAGATGGACGGCAGTACTTC
- TRBD2 TRBJ2-7 TRBV28 CASRARRGKEYF TGTGCCAGCAGGGCGCGGCGGGGGAAGGAGTACTTC
- - TRBJ1-4 TRBV6-5 CASKQETNEKLFF TGTGCCAGCAAGCAGGAAACTAATGAAAAACTGTTTTTT
- TRBD1 TRBJ1-2 TRBV7-2 CASSTRDRVALGYTF TGTGCCAGCAGCACCCGGGACAGGGTGGCTTTGGGCTACACCTTC
- TRBD1 TRBJ2-1 TRBV25-1 CASEDRGKGNEQFF TGTGCCAGCGAGGACAGGGGTAAAGGCAATGAGCAGTTCTTC
- - TRBJ2-7 TRBV5-6 CASSLGELSYEQYF TGTGCCAGCAGCTTGGGTGAACTTTCCTACGAGCAGTACTTC
- - TRBJ2-3 TRBV4-2 CASSQDSQGGRDLDTQYF TGTGCCAGCAGCCAAGATTCGCAGGGGGGCCGTGATTTAGATACGCAGTATTTT
- - TRBJ1-2 TRBV27 CASSGGAGYGYTF TGTGCCAGCAGTGGGGGGGCCGGCTATGGCTACACCTTC
- - TRBJ2-6 TRBV27 CASSFTQFSSGANVLTF TGTGCCAGCAGTTTCACACAGTTTAGCTCTGGGGCCAACGTCCTGACTTTC
- - TRBJ2-5 TRBV19 CASSIGGGPKETQYF TGTGCCAGTAGTATAGGAGGGGGACCGAAAGAGACCCAGTACTTC
- - TRBJ1-1 TRBV27 CASSLSWTKEAFF TGTGCCAGCAGTTTATCGTGGACTAAGGAAGCTTTCTTT
- - TRBJ1-2 TRBV29-1 CSVAFPNYGYTF TGCAGCGTTGCTTTTCCGAACTATGGCTACACCTTC
- TRBD1 TRBJ2-5 TRBV18 CASSPLRQGEETQYF TGTGCCAGCTCACCACTTCGACAGGGTGAAGAGACCCAGTACTTC
- - TRBJ2-2 TRBV9 CASSVAMGRARTGELFF TGTGCCAGCAGCGTAGCCATGGGCAGGGCGAGAACCGGGGAGCTGTTTTTT
- - TRBJ2-3 TRBV15 CATSRDSTGGAGGRGDTQYF TGTGCCACCAGCAGAGATTCCACAGGGGGAGCGGGGGGCCGGGGAGATACGCAGTATTTT
- TRBD2 TRBJ2-1 TRBV18 CASAGESSYNEQFF TGTGCCAGCGCGGGGGAGAGCTCCTACAATGAGCAGTTCTTC
- - TRBJ2-3 TRBV4-3 CASSQDWTGTDTQYF TGCGCCAGCAGCCAAGACTGGACAGGCACAGATACGCAGTATTTT
- - TRBJ2-7 TRBV11-1 CASSSGAYEQYF TGTGCCAGCAGCTCCGGGGCCTACGAGCAGTACTTC
- TRBD1 TRBJ1-1 TRBV7-3 CASSSRQGTEAFF TGTGCCAGCAGCTCAAGACAGGGAACTGAAGCTTTCTTT